This TCR beta chain came from a study of cytomegalovirus exposure and HLA in healthy donors. Whole-study findings and limits: Researchers catalogued roughly 170 TCR beta chains as cytomegalovirus-associated.

On this clone itself: The antigen is unknown.

TCRdb keeps only in-frame clones here, not all; method: immunoSEQ multiplex PCR. Of tens of thousands of clones listed, roughly 90% were seen once; the top ten hold 3.8%. CDR1 and CDR2 from the germline V gene are SNHLY and FYNNEI. V lost 2 bases and J lost 0, with 8 bases in between. The CDR3 covers 15 residues. The TCR sequence derives from a woman younger than 30 in good health and CMV-seropositive. Sequenced material: PBMCs. The chain is built from TRBV2 and TRBJ1-5, with D hard to call. The CDR3 spells CASSESGASNQPQHF. CDR3 nucleotide sequence: TGTGCCAGCAGTGAATCGGGAGCTAGCAATCAGCCCCAGCATTTT. Using reference TRBV2 and TRBJ1-5 for the parts outside the CDR3, the full variable domain is EPEVTQTPSHQVTQMGQEVILRCVPISNHLYFYWYRQILGQKVEFLVSFYNNEISEKSEIFDDQFSVERPDGSNFTLKIRSTKLEDSAMYFCASSESGASNQPQHFGDGTRLSIL.